These 6 T cell receptor beta chains were sequenced from one sample in a study of Ad26.COV2.S vaccination and SARS-CoV-2 variants. The assay was immunoSEQ multiplex PCR, and TCRdb's table has in-frame clones only and misses some. The data show around 300,000 clones, with roughly nine tenths seen just once and about 5.4% held by the top ten. The treatment was: about 20 received Ad26.COV2.S at low or high dose, single or two shots; 5 received placebo; per-sample allocation not given. Following the first vaccine or placebo injection, samples were taken on day 63. This sample comprised peripheral blood, obtained in a trial of Ad26.COV2.S vaccine versus placebo. These TCRs come from a person aged 18 to 59 who received the Ad26.COV2.S COVID-19 vaccine or a placebo.

V is TRBV7-9 and J is TRBJ1-1; D is uncertain. CDR1 and CDR2 (germline): SEHNR, FQNEAQ (reference sequence). V was shortened by 1 base and J by 0 bases, with 6 bases between the two germline ends. The CDR3 sequence is 14 residues long. The CDR3 nucleotides read TGTGCCAGCAGCTTAGATGGGATGAACACTGAAGCTTTCTTT. Translated: CASSLDGMNTEAFF.

The chain's CDR3 is CASSPRRALAGDTQYF. For the CDR3, the DNA is TGTGCCAGCAGCCCCCGAAGGGCGCTAGCGGGGGATACGCAGTATTTT. The chain has TRBV7-2 and TRBJ2-3; 9 positions agree with TRBD2. The V gene's germline CDR1 is SGHTA and CDR2 FQGNSA. The CDR3 is 16 amino acids. The V gene end was trimmed by 5 bases and the J gene end by 6 bases; junction bases not matched to a gene: 12.

This CDR3 is CASSLGTGPYEQYF. The DNA of the CDR3 is TGTGCCAGCAGCTTGGGGACAGGGCCGTACGAGCAGTACTTC. This sequence joins TRBV5-6 and TRBJ2-7, with 8 positions matching TRBD1. Germline V lookup: CDR1 SGHDT, CDR2 YYEEEE. V trimming: 0 bases; J trimming: 4 bases; junction bases outside the gene matches: 3. The CDR3 is 14 residues long. The complete variable domain, with remaining parts taken from reference TRBV5-6 and TRBJ2-7, reads DAGVTQSPTHLIKTRGQQVTLRCSPKSGHDTVSWYQQALGQGPQFIFQYYEEEERQRGNFPDRFSGHQFPNYSSELNVNALLLGDSALYLCASSLGTGPYEQYFGPGTRLTVT.

The rearrangement uses TRBV18 and TRBJ2-1; TRBD2 is a possible D gene (6 bases). Germline V lookup: CDR1 KGHSH, CDR2 LQKENI. V lost 2 bases, J lost 1 base, and 9 bases lay in between. This CDR3 region has 15 residues. The CDR3 DNA is TGTGCCAGCTCACCAGCGGGGATATCCTACAATGAGCAGTTCTTC. Translated: CASSPAGISYNEQFF.

V and J are TRBV3-1 (or the pseudogene TRBV3-2) and TRBJ2-3; D is perhaps TRBD2 (5 bases). The CDR3 sequence is 13 residues long. Germline V gives CDR1 LGHDT, CDR2 YNNKEL (reference sequence). Deletions cut 4 bases from V and 5 bases from J, with 10 bases between. In DNA form, the CDR3 reads TGTGCCAGCAGCCCAGGTCGGGGAGATACGCAGTATTTT. This gives the protein CASSPGRGDTQYF.

The rearrangement joins TRBV5-1 to TRBJ2-1; 9 bases are a match to TRBD2. CDR1 is SGHRS, CDR2 YFSETQ, per germline. This CDR3 is 16 amino acids long. With V trimmed by 3 bases and J by 4 bases, 8 bases remained unmatched. The CDR3 coding sequence is TGCGCCAGCAGCTCTCAAAGCGGGGGGAAGTACAATGAGCAGTTCTTC. Translated: CASSSQSGGKYNEQFF.